This TCR beta chain was captured by sequencing in a study of regulatory T cells in long-lasting Graves disease. Study-level points and caveats: The number of shared public clonotypes was higher in persistent patients (around 2,700) than new patients (around 890). Persistent cases favored TRBV28, TRBJ1-2 and TRBJ2-5. Accuracy may have been reduced by the small sample size.

This clonotype was seen a handful of times. Antigen unknown. Construction of the TCR beta libraries employed iRepertoire HTBI primers in conjunction with Arm-PCR of CDR3 regions. TCRdb used MiXCR to reprocess the multiplex PCR reads, holding one entry per CDR3 protein. Of over 650,000 distinct CDR3 sequences detected, about 30% appear once; the ten largest clones hold around 42%. The time point: persistent/refractory GD, antithyroid drugs over 5 years with positive TRAb. Preparation of the TCR library used RNA extracted from PBMCs. The CDR3 runs to 17 residues. Trimming cost V 4 bases and J 2 bases; bases outside gene matches: 12. Germline V lookup: CDR1 SGHRS, CDR2 YFSETQ.

Sample: peripheral blood mononuclear cells (PBMCs), taken when the disease was refractory, from a patient treated with antithyroid drugs. This chain joins TRBV5-1 and TRBJ2-7, with TRBD2 matching 10 bases. The source of this sequence is a female donor with Graves disease. The CDR3 here is CASSPLDPAGGPYEQYF. The DNA for the CDR3 is TGCGCCAGCAGCCCTCTTGATCCAGCGGGAGGGCCCTACGAGCAGTACTTC. Drawing the rest from reference TRBV5-1 and TRBJ2-7, the complete variable domain is KAGVTQTPRYLIKTRGQQVTLSCSPISGHRSVSWYQQTPGQGLQFLFEYFSETQRNKGNFPGRFSGRQFSNSRSEMNVSTLELGDSALYLCASSPLDPAGGPYEQYFGPGTRLTVT.